Only one count was recorded for the clone carrying this T cell receptor (beta chain). Its antigen is not identified. The data originate from a study of cytomegalovirus exposure and HLA in healthy donors. Points from the study as a whole: The classifier reportedly diagnosed cytomegalovirus status with high specificity and sensitivity. In a later analysis, HLA-associated TCR beta chains were more clonally expanded than equally common others.

CDR3 size: 14 residues. The ends lost 2 bases at V and 13 bases at J; junction bases unmatched: 5. Looked up from germline, CDR1 is SGDLS and CDR2 is YYNGEE. In the PCR, 60 Vbeta and 13 Jbeta primers were used. How the authors handled the data: Later, some 79 million unique TCR beta chains were counted in an analysis, and approximately 9.9 million of them were shared. Sequencing used immunoSEQ multiplex PCR; TCRdb keeps in-frame clones, though not all of them. V and J calls and clone size are as listed in that table; D and trimming were resolved from the DNA. The sample holds about 160,000 clones, around nine tenths seen once.

Sequencing was done on a sample of PBMCs. The sequence derives from a woman aged 25 to 45 in good health and CMV-seronegative. The V call is TRBV9, the J call TRBJ2-1; 14 bases are a match to TRBD2. CDR3 in amino acids: CASSVGTSGRGQFF. In nucleotides, the CDR3 is TGTGCCAGCAGCGTCGGGACTAGCGGGAGAGGACAGTTCTTC.